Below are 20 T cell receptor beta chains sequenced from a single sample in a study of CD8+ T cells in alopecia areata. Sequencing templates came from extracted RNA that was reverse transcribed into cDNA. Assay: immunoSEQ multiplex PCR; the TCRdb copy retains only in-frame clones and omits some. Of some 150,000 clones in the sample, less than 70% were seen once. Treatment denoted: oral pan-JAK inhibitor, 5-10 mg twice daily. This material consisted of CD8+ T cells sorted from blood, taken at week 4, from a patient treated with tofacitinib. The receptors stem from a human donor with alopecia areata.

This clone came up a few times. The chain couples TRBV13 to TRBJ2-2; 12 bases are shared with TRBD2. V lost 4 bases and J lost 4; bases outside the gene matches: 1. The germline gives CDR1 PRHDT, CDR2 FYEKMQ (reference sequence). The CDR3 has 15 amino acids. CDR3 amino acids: CASSWGLAGTGELFF. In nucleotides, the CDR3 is TGTGCCAGCAGCTGGGGACTAGCGGGCACCGGGGAGCTGTTTTTT. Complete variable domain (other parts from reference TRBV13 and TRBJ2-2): AAGVIQSPRHLIKEKRETATLKCYPIPRHDTVYWYQQGPGQDPQFLISFYEKMQSDKGSIPDRFSAQQFSDYHSELNMSSLELGDSALYFCASSWGLAGTGELFFGEGSRLTVL.

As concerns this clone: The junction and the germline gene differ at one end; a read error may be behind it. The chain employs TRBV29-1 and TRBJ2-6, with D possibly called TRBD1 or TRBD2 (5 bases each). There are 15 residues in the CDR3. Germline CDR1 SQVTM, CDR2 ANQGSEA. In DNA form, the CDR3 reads TGCAGCGTTGAGGATCAGCAGCGAGGGGCCGACGTCCTGACTTTC. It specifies CSVEDQQRGADVLTF.

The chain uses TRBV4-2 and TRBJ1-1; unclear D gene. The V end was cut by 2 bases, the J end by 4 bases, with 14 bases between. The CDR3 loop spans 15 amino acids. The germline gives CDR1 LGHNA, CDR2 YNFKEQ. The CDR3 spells CASSQFDTMITEAFF. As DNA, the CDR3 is TGTGCCAGCAGCCAATTCGACACGATGATCACTGAAGCTTTCTTT.

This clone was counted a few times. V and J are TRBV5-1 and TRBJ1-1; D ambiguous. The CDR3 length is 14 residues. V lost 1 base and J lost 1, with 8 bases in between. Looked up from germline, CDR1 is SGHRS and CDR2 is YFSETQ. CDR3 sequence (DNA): TGCGCCAGCAGCTTGCAACGTGGGAACACTGAAGCTTTCTTT. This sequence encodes CASSLQRGNTEAFF. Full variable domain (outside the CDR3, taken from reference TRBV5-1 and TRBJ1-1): KAGVTQTPRYLIKTRGQQVTLSCSPISGHRSVSWYQQTPGQGLQFLFEYFSETQRNKGNFPGRFSGRQFSNSRSEMNVSTLELGDSALYLCASSLQRGNTEAFFGQGTRLTVV.

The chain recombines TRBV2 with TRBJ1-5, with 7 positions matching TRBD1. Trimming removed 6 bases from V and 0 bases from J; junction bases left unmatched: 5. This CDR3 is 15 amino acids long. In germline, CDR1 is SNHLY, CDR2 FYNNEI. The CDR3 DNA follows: TGTGCCAGCAGAGGGGACAGCAATAGCAATCAGCCCCAGCATTTT. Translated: CASRGDSNSNQPQHF.

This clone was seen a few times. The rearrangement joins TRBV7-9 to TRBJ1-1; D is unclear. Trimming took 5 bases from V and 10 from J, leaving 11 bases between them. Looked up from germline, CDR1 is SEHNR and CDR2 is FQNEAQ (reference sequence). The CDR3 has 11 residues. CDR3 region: CASSLAHGAFF. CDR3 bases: TGTGCCAGCAGCCTGGCCCACGGAGCTTTCTTT.

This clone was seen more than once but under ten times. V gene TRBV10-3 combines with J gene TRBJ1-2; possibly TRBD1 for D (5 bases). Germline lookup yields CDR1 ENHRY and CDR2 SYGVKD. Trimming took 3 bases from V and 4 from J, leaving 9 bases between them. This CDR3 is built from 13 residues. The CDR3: CAISEDSFYGYTF. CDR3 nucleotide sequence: TGTGCCATCAGTGAAGACAGCTTCTATGGCTACACCTTC.

The DNA for the CDR3 is TGTGCCAGCAGTGTGATCGGGGTGGAATCCTACGAGCAGTACTTC. This encodes CASSVIGVESYEQYF. This chain connects TRBV27 to TRBJ2-7, with a tentative D call TRBD2 (5 bases). The CDR3 length is 15 residues. V was shortened by 5 bases and J by 1 base, with 15 bases between the two germline ends. CDR1 MNHEY and CDR2 SMNVEV come from the germline V gene (reference sequence).

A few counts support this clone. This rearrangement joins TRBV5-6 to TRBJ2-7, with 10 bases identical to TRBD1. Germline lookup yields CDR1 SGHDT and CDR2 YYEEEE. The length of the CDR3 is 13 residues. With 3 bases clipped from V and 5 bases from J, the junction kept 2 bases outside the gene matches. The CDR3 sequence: CASSWDRGHEQYF. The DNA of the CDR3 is TGTGCCAGCAGCTGGGACAGGGGCCACGAGCAGTACTTC.

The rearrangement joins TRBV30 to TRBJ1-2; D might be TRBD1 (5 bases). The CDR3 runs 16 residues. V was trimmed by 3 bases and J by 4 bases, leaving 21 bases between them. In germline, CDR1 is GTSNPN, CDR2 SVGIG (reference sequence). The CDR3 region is CAWSGYGTEVGYGYTF. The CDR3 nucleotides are TGTGCCTGGAGCGGTTACGGGACGGAGGTCGGCTATGGCTACACCTTC.

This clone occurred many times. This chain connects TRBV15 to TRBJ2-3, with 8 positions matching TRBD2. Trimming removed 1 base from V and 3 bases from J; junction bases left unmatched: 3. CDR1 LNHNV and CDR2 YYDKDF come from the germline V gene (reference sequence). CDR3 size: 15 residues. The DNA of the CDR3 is TGTGCCACCAGCAGAGCCGGGGGGGCAACAGATACGCAGTATTTT. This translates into CATSRAGGATDTQYF.

The CDR3 protein is CASSPGGGYTF. The CDR3 DNA reads as TGCGCCAGCAGCCCGGGTGGAGGCTACACCTTC. This rearrangement joins TRBV5-1 to TRBJ1-2; no firm D call. This CDR3 has 11 amino acids. In germline, CDR1 is SGHRS, CDR2 YFSETQ. V dropped 4 bases and J dropped 8 bases, with 9 bases sitting between them.

The CDR3 region has the DNA TGCAGCGTTGAAGCCGGAAGTAAGATCTATGGCTACACCTTC. This encodes CSVEAGSKIYGYTF. The V and J genes are TRBV29-1 and TRBJ1-2; no reliable D call. V lost 1 base and J lost 4, with 13 bases in between. CDR3 length: 14 amino acids. Per the germline V gene, CDR1 is SQVTM and CDR2 is ANQGSEA.

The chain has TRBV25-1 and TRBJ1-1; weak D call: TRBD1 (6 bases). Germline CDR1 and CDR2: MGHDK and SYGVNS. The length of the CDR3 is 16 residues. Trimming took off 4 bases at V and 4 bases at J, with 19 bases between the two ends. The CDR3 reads CASSAPGHPLATEAFF. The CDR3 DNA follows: TGTGCCAGCAGTGCCCCGGGACACCCCTTGGCCACTGAAGCTTTCTTT.

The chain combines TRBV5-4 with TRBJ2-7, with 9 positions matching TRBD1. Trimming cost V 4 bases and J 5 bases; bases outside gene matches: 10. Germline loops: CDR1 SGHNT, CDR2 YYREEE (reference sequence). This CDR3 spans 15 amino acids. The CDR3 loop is CASSVPGDRVHEQYF. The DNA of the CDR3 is TGTGCCAGCAGCGTCCCGGGGGACAGGGTTCACGAGCAGTACTTC.

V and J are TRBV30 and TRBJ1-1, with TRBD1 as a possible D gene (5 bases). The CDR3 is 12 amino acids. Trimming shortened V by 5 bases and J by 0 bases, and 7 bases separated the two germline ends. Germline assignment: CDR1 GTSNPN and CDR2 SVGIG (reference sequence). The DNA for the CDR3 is TGTGCCTGGGGGACGGTGAACACTGAAGCTTTCTTT. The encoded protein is CAWGTVNTEAFF.

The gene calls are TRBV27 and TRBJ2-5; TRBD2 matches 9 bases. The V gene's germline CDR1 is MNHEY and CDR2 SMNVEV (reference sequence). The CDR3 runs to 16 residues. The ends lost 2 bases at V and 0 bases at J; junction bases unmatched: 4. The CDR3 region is CASSLGVAGDQETQYF. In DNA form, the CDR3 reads TGTGCCAGCAGTTTAGGGGTAGCGGGGGACCAAGAGACCCAGTACTTC.

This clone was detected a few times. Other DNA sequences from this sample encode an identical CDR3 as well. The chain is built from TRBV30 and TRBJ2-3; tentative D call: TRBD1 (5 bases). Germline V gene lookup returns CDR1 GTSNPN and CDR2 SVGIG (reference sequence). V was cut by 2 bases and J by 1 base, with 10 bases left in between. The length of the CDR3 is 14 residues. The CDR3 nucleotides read TGTGCCTGGAGTAGGGTAGGGGGCACAGATACGCAGTATTTT. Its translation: CAWSRVGGTDTQYF. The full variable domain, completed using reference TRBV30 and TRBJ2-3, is SQTIHQWPATLVQPVGSPLSLECTVEGTSNPNLYWYRQAAGRGLQLLFYSVGIGQISSEVPQNLSASRPQDRQFILSSKKLLLSDSGFYLCAWSRVGGTDTQYFGPGTRLTVL.

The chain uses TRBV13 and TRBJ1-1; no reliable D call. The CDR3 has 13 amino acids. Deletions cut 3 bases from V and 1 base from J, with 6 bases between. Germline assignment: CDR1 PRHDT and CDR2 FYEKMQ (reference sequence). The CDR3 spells CASSFNRNTEAFF. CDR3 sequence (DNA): TGTGCCAGCAGCTTTAATAGGAACACTGAAGCTTTCTTT.

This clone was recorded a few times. In DNA, the CDR3 is TGTGCCAGCAGCAAGGGACTAGCGGGCACAGATACGCAGTATTTT. It codes for CASSKGLAGTDTQYF. This sequence joins TRBV5-4 and TRBJ2-3, with TRBD2 matching over 11 bases. CDR3 size: 15 residues. Germline lookup yields CDR1 SGHNT and CDR2 YYREEE (reference sequence). The junction had 2 bases not matched to a gene; V was cut back by 4 bases and J by 1 base.